Presented here are 11 T cell receptor beta chains from one specimen sequenced in a study of cytomegalovirus exposure and HLA in healthy donors. The PCR contained 60 Vbeta and 13 Jbeta primers. Sequenced by immunoSEQ multiplex PCR; TCRdb stores in-frame clones only, minus some. The repertoire consists of under 200,000 clones, with 80% to 90% occurring once and the leading ten covering approximately 1.9%. Sequenced: PBMCs. Receptors originate from a man between 18 and 29 years old in good health and CMV-seronegative.

Turning to this clone: At one of its ends the junction is not consistent with the germline gene, which may arise from a read error. The same CDR3 can be traced to other DNA sequences in this sample. This rearrangement joins TRBV20-1 to TRBJ1-2; perhaps TRBD1 as D (5 bases). The CDR3 loop spans 11 amino acids. The germline gives CDR1 DFQATT, CDR2 SNEGSKA (reference sequence). The CDR3 region has the DNA TGCAGTGCAGGCCGGGACTACGGCTACACCTTC. Its translation is CSAGRDYGYTF.

V gene TRBV29-1 combines with J gene TRBJ2-3; D is possibly TRBD1 (5 bases). Trimming removed 7 bases from V and 0 bases from J, with 14 bases in between. The CDR3 contains 14 residues. From germline, CDR1 is SQVTM and CDR2 ANQGSEA. CDR3 amino acids: CSAIDRLSTDTQYF. In DNA form, the CDR3 reads TGCAGCGCTATAGACAGACTCAGCACAGATACGCAGTATTTT.

This sequence joins TRBV28 and TRBJ2-7; TRBD1 matches 8 bases. This CDR3 region has 15 residues. V lost 6 bases, J lost 4 bases, and 11 bases stayed unmatched. Per the germline V gene, CDR1 is MDHEN and CDR2 is SYDVKM. CDR3 bases: TGTGCCAGCAGACCCCCTGCAGGGGGCGGATACGAGCAGTACTTC. This sequence encodes CASRPPAGGGYEQYF.

This chain joins TRBV10-3 and TRBJ2-7; 8 bases align to TRBD1. The CDR3 is 15 residues long. The J segment lost 2 bases and the V segment lost 9 bases, leaving 12 bases of the junction unmatched. CDR1 is ENHRY, CDR2 SYGVKD, per germline. As DNA, the CDR3 is TGTGCCATACAGAACCCCGGGACAGGCGCCTACGAGCAGTACTTC. Amino acid sequence: CAIQNPGTGAYEQYF.

The chain employs TRBV9 and TRBJ2-2, with no clear D. This CDR3 comprises 14 residues. Germline V CDR1 and CDR2: SGDLS, YYNGEE. V was cut by 3 bases and J by 0 bases, with 6 bases left in between. The CDR3 protein is CASSATANTGELFF. The CDR3 nucleotides read TGTGCCAGCAGCGCCACAGCGAACACCGGGGAGCTGTTTTTT.

This clone was observed once. The rearrangement links TRBV25-1 to TRBJ2-1; D is unclear. V gave up 5 bases and J gave up 4 bases, with 9 bases separating them. The germline V gene has CDR1 MGHDK and CDR2 SYGVNS. CDR3 length: 13 amino acids. The CDR3 nucleotides read TGTGCCAGCAGTCCCGACATGTACAATGAGCAGTTCTTC. Translated: CASSPDMYNEQFF.

The J gene is TRBJ1-2, the V gene TRBV7-8, with a possible D match to TRBD1 (6 bases). CDR3 size: 14 residues. Deletions cut 4 bases from V and 4 bases from J, with 13 bases between. Germline loops: CDR1 SGHVS, CDR2 FQNEAQ. The CDR3 spells CASSSQQGIYGYTF. As DNA, the CDR3 is TGTGCCAGCAGCTCGCAACAGGGAATCTATGGCTACACCTTC.

This sequence joins TRBV4-1 and TRBJ2-5, with D maybe TRBD1 (5 bases). V was shortened by 6 bases and J by 4 bases, with 12 bases between the two germline ends. From germline, CDR1 is MGHRA and CDR2 YSYEKL. The CDR3 is made up of 13 amino acids. CDR3 coding DNA: TGCGCCAGCAGGGTGACAGACCGAGAGACCCAGTACTTC. Translation gives CASRVTDRETQYF.

The chain employs TRBV27 and TRBJ2-7; 9 positions match TRBD1. The CDR3 covers 14 residues. V lost 4 bases, J lost 4 bases, and 5 bases stayed unmatched. CDR1 and CDR2 from the germline V gene are MNHEY and SMNVEV (reference sequence). CDR3 amino acids: CASSYGTGTYEQYF. Written as DNA, the CDR3 is TGTGCCAGCAGTTATGGGACAGGGACTTACGAGCAGTACTTC.

The chain recombines TRBV10-2 with TRBJ2-5; no reliable D call. The germline CDR1 and CDR2 sequences are WSHSY and SAAADI. With 4 bases removed from V and 4 bases from J, the gap between germline ends came to 10 bases. This CDR3 has 13 amino acids. The DNA for the CDR3 is TGCGCCAGCAGTGGTGCGGCGAGAGAGACCCAGTACTTC. Translation: CASSGAARETQYF.

J is TRBJ2-5 and V is TRBV9; 7 bases align to TRBD1. The CDR3 sequence is 12 residues long. Per germline, CDR1 SGDLS and CDR2 YYNGEE. Trimming removed 6 bases from V and 2 bases from J; junction bases left unmatched: 1. The CDR3 nucleotides read TGTGCCAGCAACAGGGGACAAGAGACCCAGTACTTC. Translation gives CASNRGQETQYF.